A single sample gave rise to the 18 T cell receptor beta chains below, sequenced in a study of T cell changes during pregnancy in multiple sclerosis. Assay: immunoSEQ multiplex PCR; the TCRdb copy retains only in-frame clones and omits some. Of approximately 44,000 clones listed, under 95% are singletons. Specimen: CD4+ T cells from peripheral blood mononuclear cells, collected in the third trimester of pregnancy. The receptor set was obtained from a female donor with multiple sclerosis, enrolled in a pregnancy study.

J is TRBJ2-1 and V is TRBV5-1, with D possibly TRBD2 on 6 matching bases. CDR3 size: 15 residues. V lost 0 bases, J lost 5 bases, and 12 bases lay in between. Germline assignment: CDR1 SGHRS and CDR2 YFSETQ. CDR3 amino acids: CASSLVSGTNNEQFF. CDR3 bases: TGCGCCAGCAGCTTGGTTAGCGGAACTAACAATGAGCAGTTCTTC.

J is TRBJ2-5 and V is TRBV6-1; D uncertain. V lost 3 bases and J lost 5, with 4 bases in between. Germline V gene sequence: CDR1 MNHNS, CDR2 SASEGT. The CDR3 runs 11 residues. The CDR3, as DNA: TGTGCCAGCAGTGAGCGGGAGACCCAGTACTTC. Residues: CASSERETQYF.

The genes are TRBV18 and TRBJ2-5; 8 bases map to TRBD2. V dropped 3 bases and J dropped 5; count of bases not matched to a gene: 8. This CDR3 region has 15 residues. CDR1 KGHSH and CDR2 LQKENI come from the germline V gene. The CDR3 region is CASSPPSGLGETQYF. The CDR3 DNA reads TGTGCCAGCTCACCGCCTAGCGGGTTGGGGGAGACCCAGTACTTC.

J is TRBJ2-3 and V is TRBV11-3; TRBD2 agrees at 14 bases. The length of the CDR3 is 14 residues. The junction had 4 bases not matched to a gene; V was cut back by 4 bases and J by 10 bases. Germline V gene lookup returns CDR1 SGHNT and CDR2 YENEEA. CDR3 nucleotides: TGTGCCAGCAGCTCGGGACTAGCGGGAGCAGCGCAGTATTTT. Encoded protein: CASSSGLAGAAQYF.

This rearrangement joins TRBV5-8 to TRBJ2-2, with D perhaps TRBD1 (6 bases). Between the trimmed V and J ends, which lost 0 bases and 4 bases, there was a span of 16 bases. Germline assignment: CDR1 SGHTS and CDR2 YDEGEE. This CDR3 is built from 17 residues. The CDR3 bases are TGTGCCAGCAGCTTGGCCTTCGAGACAGGAACCACCGGGGAGCTGTTTTTT. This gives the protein CASSLAFETGTTGELFF.

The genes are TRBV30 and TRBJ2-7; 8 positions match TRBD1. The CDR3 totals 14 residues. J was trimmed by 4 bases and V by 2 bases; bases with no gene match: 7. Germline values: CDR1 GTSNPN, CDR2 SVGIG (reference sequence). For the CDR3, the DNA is TGTGCCTGGAGTAACTTAAACAGGGGGTACGAGCAGTACTTC. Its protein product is CAWSNLNRGYEQYF.

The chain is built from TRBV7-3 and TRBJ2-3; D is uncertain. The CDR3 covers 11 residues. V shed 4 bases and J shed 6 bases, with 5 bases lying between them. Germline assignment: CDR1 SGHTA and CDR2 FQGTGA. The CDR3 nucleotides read TGTGCCAGCAGCTCGTCTGATACGCAGTATTTT. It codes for CASSSSDTQYF.

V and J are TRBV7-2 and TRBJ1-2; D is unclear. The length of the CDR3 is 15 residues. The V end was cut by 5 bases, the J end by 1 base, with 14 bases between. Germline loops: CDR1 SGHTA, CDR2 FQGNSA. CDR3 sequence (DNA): TGTGCCAGCAGCCCAGACCGGAGGCTTAACTATGGCTACACCTTC. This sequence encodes CASSPDRRLNYGYTF.

CDR3 coding DNA: TGTGCCAGTAGTATTCAGGGTGTGAACACCGGGGAGCTGTTTTTT. Its translation is CASSIQGVNTGELFF. The genes are TRBV19 and TRBJ2-2, with D maybe TRBD1 (5 bases). V gave up 3 bases and J gave up 1 base, with 9 bases separating them. CDR3 length equals 15 residues. Looked up from germline, CDR1 is LNHDA and CDR2 is SQIVND (reference sequence).

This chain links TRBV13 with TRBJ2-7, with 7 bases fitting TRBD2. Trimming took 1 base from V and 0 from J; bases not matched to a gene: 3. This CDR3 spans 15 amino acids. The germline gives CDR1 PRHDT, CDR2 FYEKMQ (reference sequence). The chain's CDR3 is CASSLEGGSSYEQYF. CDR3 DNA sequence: TGTGCCAGCAGCTTAGAGGGCGGGAGCTCCTACGAGCAGTACTTC.

Written as DNA, the CDR3 is TGTGCCAGCAGCGTAGCTTTCGGGGAGCTGTTTTTT. This codes for CASSVAFGELFF. The chain combines TRBV9 with TRBJ2-2; D is unclear. Germline V CDR1 and CDR2: SGDLS, YYNGEE. Trimming stripped 0 bases from V and 7 bases from J, with 4 bases between. The CDR3 is 12 residues long. Full variable domain (missing parts from reference TRBV9 and TRBJ2-2): DSGVTQTPKHLITATGQRVTLRCSPRSGDLSVYWYQQSLDQGLQFLIQYYNGEERAKGNILERFSAQQFPDLHSELNLSSLELGDSALYFCASSVAFGELFFGEGSRLTVL.

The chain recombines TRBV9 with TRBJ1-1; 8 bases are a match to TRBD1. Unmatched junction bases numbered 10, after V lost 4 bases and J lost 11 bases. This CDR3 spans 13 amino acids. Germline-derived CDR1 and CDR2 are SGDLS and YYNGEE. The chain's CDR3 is CASSIHQDRDAFF. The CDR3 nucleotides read TGTGCCAGCAGCATTCATCAGGACAGGGATGCTTTCTTT. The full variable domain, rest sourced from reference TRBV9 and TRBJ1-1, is DSGVTQTPKHLITATGQRVTLRCSPRSGDLSVYWYQQSLDQGLQFLIQYYNGEERAKGNILERFSAQQFPDLHSELNLSSLELGDSALYFCASSIHQDRDAFFGQGTRLTVV.

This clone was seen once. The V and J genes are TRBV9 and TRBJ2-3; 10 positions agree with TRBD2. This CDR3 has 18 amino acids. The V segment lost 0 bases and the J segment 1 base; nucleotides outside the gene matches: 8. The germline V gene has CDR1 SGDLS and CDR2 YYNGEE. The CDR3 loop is CASSVGASGSGGTDTQYF. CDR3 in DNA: TGTGCCAGCAGCGTAGGGGCTAGCGGGAGTGGGGGCACAGATACGCAGTATTTT.

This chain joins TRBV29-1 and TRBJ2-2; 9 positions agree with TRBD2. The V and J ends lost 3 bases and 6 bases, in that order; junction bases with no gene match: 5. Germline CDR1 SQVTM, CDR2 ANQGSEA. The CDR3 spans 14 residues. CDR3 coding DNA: TGCAGCGTTGAGGGCGGGAGGGGGGCCGGGGAGCTGTTTTTT. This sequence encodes CSVEGGRGAGELFF.

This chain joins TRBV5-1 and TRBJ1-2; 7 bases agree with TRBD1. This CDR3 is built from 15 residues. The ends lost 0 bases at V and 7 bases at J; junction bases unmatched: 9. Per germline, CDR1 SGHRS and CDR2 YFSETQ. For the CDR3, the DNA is TGCGCCAGCAGCTTGGAGGGACAGATGGCCGGTGGCTACACCTTC. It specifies CASSLEGQMAGGYTF.

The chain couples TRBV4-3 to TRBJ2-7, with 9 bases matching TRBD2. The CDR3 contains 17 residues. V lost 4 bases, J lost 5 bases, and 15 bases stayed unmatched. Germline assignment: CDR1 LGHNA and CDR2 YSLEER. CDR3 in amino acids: CASSPGPGLAGVDEQYF. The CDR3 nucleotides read TGCGCCAGCAGCCCGGGACCGGGGTTAGCGGGAGTCGACGAGCAGTACTTC.

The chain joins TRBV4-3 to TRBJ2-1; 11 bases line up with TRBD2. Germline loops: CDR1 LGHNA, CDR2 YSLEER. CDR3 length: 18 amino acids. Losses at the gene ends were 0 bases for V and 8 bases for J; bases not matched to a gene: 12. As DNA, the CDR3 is TGCGCCAGCAGCCAAGACTTGACTAGCGGGGTTCGTAGCGATGAGCAGTTCTTC. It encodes CASSQDLTSGVRSDEQFF.

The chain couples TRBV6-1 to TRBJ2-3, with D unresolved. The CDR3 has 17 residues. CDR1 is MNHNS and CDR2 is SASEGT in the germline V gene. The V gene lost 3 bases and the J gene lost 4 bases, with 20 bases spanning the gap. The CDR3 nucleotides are TGTGCCAGCAGTGAGCTAGTTAGTGGATCTTTTTCAGATACGCAGTATTTT. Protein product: CASSELVSGSFSDTQYF.